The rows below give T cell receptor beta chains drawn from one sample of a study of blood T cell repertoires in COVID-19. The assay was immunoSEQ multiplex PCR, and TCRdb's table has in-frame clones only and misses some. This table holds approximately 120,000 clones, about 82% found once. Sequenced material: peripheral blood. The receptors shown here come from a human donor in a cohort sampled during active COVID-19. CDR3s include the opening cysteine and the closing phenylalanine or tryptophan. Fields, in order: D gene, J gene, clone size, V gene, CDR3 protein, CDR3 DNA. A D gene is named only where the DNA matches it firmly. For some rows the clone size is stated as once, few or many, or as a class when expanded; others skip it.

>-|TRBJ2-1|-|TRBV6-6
CATYSGYNEQFF
TGTGCCACCTATAGCGGATACAATGAGCAGTTCTTC
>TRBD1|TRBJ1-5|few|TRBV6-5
CASSGQENQPQHF
TGTGCCAGCTCCGGACAGGAAAATCAGCCCCAGCATTTT
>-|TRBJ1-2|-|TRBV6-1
CASSDRGGVLGYTF
TGTGCCAGCAGTGACCGGGGGGGCGTCCTCGGCTACACCTTC
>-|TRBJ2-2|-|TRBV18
CASSPGQTGELFF
TGTGCCAGCTCACCTGGACAAACCGGGGAGCTGTTTTTT
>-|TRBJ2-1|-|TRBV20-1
CSASKLQTIYNEQFF
TGCAGTGCTAGTAAACTACAAACGATATACAATGAGCAGTTCTTC
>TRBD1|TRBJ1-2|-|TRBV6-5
CASSSWDRENYGYTF
TGTGCCAGCAGTTCGTGGGACAGGGAGAACTATGGCTACACCTTC
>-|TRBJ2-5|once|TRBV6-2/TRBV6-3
CASSYSMYGLILEETQYF
TGTGCCAGCAGTTACTCGATGTATGGATTGATACTAGAAGAGACCCAGTACTTC
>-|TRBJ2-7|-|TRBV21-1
CARQGSGRGDEQYF
TGTGCCAGACAGGGAAGCGGGAGGGGCGACGAGCAGTACTTC
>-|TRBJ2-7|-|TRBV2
CASSDREHPSGREQYF
TGTGCCAGCAGTGACAGGGAACACCCCTCGGGTAGGGAGCAGTACTTC
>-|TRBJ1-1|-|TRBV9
CASSVVSGTEAFF
TGTGCCAGCAGCGTAGTCTCCGGCACTGAAGCTTTCTTT
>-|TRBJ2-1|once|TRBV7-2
CASVQYNEQFF
TGTGCCAGCGTTCAGTACAATGAGCAGTTCTTC
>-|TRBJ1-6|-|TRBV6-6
CASYIGPGVSNSPLHF
TGTGCCAGCTACATTGGCCCGGGAGTGAGTAATTCACCCCTCCACTTT
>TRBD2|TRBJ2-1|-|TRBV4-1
CASSYTGTSGGGSSYNEQFF
TGCGCCAGCAGCTACACCGGGACTAGCGGGGGGGGATCCTCCTACAATGAGCAGTTCTTC
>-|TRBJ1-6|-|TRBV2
CASRGRGFYNSPLHF
TGTGCCAGCAGAGGGAGGGGATTCTATAATTCACCCCTCCACTTT
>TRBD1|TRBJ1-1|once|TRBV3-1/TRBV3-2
CASSQGGTANTEAFF
TGTGCCAGCAGCCAAGGTGGGACAGCTAACACTGAAGCTTTCTTT
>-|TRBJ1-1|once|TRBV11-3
CASSLSGGGNTEAFF
TGTGCCAGCAGCTTATCTGGCGGAGGGAACACTGAAGCTTTCTTT
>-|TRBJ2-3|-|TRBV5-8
CASSHVRLRSTDTQYF
TGTGCCAGCAGCCACGTTCGACTAAGGTCGACAGATACGCAGTATTTT
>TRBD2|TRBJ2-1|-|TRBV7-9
CAPRTHKEAGDSNEQFF
TGTGCCCCTCGAACGCACAAAGAGGCGGGAGATTCCAATGAGCAGTTCTTC
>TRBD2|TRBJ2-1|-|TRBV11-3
CASSLDGGSYNEQFF
TGTGCCAGCAGCTTAGATGGCGGGAGTTACAATGAGCAGTTCTTC
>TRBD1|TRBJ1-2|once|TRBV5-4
CASSNPQERDRGHGYTF
TGTGCCAGCAGCAATCCCCAAGAGCGGGACAGGGGGCATGGCTACACCTTC
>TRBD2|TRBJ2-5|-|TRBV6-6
CASSLGLAGVETQYF
TGTGCCAGCAGTCTGGGACTAGCGGGGGTAGAGACCCAGTACTTC
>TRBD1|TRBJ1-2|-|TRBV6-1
CASSGIGTGGVDGYTF
TGTGCCAGCAGTGGTATAGGGACAGGGGGCGTGGATGGCTACACCTTC
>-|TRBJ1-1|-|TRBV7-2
CASSLGTTWSTEAFF
TGTGCCAGCAGCTTAGGGACAACCTGGTCCACTGAAGCTTTCTTT
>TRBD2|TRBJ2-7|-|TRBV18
CASSQTGTNYEQYF
TGTGCCAGCTCACAAACCGGGACTAACTACGAGCAGTACTTC
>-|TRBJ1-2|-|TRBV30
CAWSVRGARGKGGYTF
TGTGCCTGGAGTGTAAGAGGTGCCCGCGGAAAAGGTGGCTACACCTTC
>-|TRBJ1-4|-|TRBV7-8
CASSSTGQSGEKLFF
TGTGCCAGCAGCTCTACAGGGCAGAGTGGTGAAAAACTGTTTTTT
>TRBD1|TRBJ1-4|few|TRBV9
CASSAPDRVGKLFF
TGTGCCAGCAGCGCTCCGGACAGGGTCGGAAAACTGTTTTTT
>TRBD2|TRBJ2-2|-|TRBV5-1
CASSTGGSAATGELFF
TGCGCCAGTTCAACGGGGGGGTCGGCGGCCACCGGGGAGCTGTTTTTT
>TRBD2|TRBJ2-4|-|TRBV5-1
CASSLTRGVIAKNIQYF
TGCGCCAGCAGCCTAACTCGGGGGGTCATAGCCAAAAACATTCAGTACTTC
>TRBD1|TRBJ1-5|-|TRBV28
CASSPEPTGGPNQPQHF
TGTGCCAGCAGCCCTGAACCGACAGGGGGGCCCAATCAGCCCCAGCATTTT
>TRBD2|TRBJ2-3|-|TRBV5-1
CASSLVAGVRTDTQYF
TGCGCCAGCAGCTTGGTTGCGGGAGTAAGAACAGATACGCAGTATTTT
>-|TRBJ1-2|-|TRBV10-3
CAISESSQFYGYTF
TGTGCCATCAGTGAGTCGTCGCAGTTCTATGGCTACACCTTC
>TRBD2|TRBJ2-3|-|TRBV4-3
CASSPSGTSGRAFTDTQYF
TGCGCCAGCAGCCCGTCCGGGACTAGCGGGAGGGCCTTCACAGATACGCAGTATTTT
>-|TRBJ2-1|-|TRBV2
CASSSQGYNEQFF
TGTGCCAGCAGTTCGCAGGGTTACAATGAGCAGTTCTTC
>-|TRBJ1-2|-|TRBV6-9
CAKTGDYGYTF
TGTGCCAAAACAGGAGACTATGGCTACACCTTC
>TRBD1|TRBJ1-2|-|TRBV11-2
CASSPIQGARDYGYTF
TGTGCCAGCAGCCCGATACAGGGGGCGCGGGACTATGGCTACACCTTC